The T cell receptor beta chain under discussion was sequenced for a study of cytomegalovirus exposure and HLA in healthy donors. In germline, CDR1 is MDHEN, CDR2 SYDVKM. The CDR3 contains 15 residues. V gave up 5 bases and J gave up 6 bases; unmatched junction bases: 12. Vbeta (60) and Jbeta (13) primers were used in the PCR. The method was immunoSEQ multiplex PCR; TCRdb's version includes in-frame clones alone and lacks a portion of them. The data contain around 200,000 clones, 84% of them singletons. This receptor was taken from a girl aged 2-9 years in good health and CMV-seropositive. Sequencing input: PBMCs. V is TRBV28 and J is TRBJ1-2, with 7 bases fitting TRBD1. CDR3 bases: TGTGCCAGCAGTCCATTGGACAGGATAAGCCATGGCTACACCTTC. Encoded protein: CASSPLDRISHGYTF.